Shown below are 14 T cell receptor beta chains from a single sample sequenced in a study of vaccination and CD4 T cells after COVID-19. Their recognized antigens are unknown. The Oncomine TCR Beta short-read assay sequenced DNA from cultured CD4+ T cells. Via MiXCR, TCRdb re-called the PCR reads, giving one row per CDR3 protein. The table includes about 3,900 distinct CDR3 sequences, approximately 76% detected once. Treatment indicated: roughly 10-day PBMC culture with coronavirus spike peptide pools or control peptides (ViraFEST assay). Material for sequencing was CD4+ T cells from blood, cultured in vitro. These receptors were obtained from a human donor who had recovered from COVID-19.

The chain has TRBV2 and TRBJ2-2; 10 bases agree with TRBD1. The CDR3 is 16 residues long. Germline V gene data show CDR1 as SNHLY and CDR2 as FYNNEI. Losses at the gene ends were 5 bases for V and 5 bases for J; bases not matched to a gene: 8. CDR3 residues: CASSPRDRGETGELFF. The CDR3 bases are TGTGCCAGCAGTCCCCGGGACAGGGGCGAAACCGGGGAGCTGTTTTTT.

This clonotype was recorded a few times. The CDR3 DNA is TGTGCCACCAGTGACCCACGCGGGGGTGAGACCCAGTACTTC. It translates to CATSDPRGGETQYF. This sequence joins TRBV24-1 and TRBJ2-5; the match to TRBD2 covers 7 bases. The CDR3 has 14 residues. Germline trimming cut 4 bases from V and 5 bases from J; bases unmatched to any gene: 6. CDR1 and CDR2 from the germline V gene are KGHDR and SFDVKD.

The chain links TRBV19 to TRBJ1-2; tentatively, D is TRBD1 (6 bases). Trimming pared 6 bases from V and 5 bases from J, leaving 13 bases between. This CDR3 spans 13 amino acids. CDR1 is LNHDA and CDR2 is SQIVND in the germline V gene (reference sequence). The CDR3 DNA sequence: TGTGCCAGTAGAGACCAGGGGAAGTATGGCTACACCTTC. This sequence encodes CASRDQGKYGYTF.

By sample fraction, this clonotype is large. This chain uses TRBV7-2 with TRBJ2-5; 11 nucleotides align to TRBD2. V was clipped by 1 base and J by 5 bases; unmatched bases: 12. CDR1 is SGHTA and CDR2 is FQGNSA in the germline V gene. This CDR3 region has 18 residues. The CDR3 here is CASSLVSGGAAVHETQYF. In nucleotides, the CDR3 is TGTGCCAGCAGCTTAGTTAGCGGGGGGGCCGCGGTTCACGAGACCCAGTACTTC.

The gene calls are TRBV4-2 and TRBJ1-1; 8 nucleotides match TRBD1. The V gene's germline CDR1 is LGHNA and CDR2 YNFKEQ. The V segment lost 4 bases and the J segment 5 bases; nucleotides outside the gene matches: 12. This CDR3 comprises 16 residues. The CDR3 loop reads CASSRRLNNRGTEAFF. The CDR3 DNA sequence: TGTGCCAGCAGCCGAAGGTTAAATAACAGGGGGACTGAAGCTTTCTTT.

Only one count was recorded for this clonotype. The genes are TRBV2 and TRBJ1-2, with unresolved D. CDR1 and CDR2 (germline): SNHLY, FYNNEI. CDR3 length equals 12 residues. V dropped 7 bases and J dropped 8 bases, with 14 bases sitting between them. CDR3 loop: CASKGTLLGYTF. CDR3 DNA sequence: TGTGCCAGCAAGGGCACCCTTTTGGGCTACACCTTC.

CDR3 sequence: CASAVSSYNEQFF. The CDR3 DNA follows: TGTGCCAGCGCCGTTAGCTCCTACAATGAGCAGTTCTTC. The chain uses TRBV7-6 and TRBJ2-1, with D unresolved. There are 13 residues in the CDR3. The V and J ends lost 8 bases and 0 bases respectively, with 8 bases between them. CDR1 SGHVS and CDR2 FNYEAQ come from the germline V gene.

The table lists this clonotype with a count of one. The chain has TRBV6-1 and TRBJ2-3; the D gene is possibly TRBD1 (5 bases). Trimming stripped 8 bases from V and 2 bases from J, with 11 bases between. Germline V lookup: CDR1 MNHNS, CDR2 SASEGT. CDR3 length: 13 amino acids. CDR3 region: CASRDSSTDTQYF. The CDR3 region has the DNA TGTGCCAGCCGCGACAGTTCCACAGATACGCAGTATTTT.

J is TRBJ1-5 and V is TRBV11-2, with a tentative D call TRBD1 (5 bases). CDR3 length equals 14 residues. CDR1 is SGHAT and CDR2 is FQNNGV in the germline V gene. The ends were cut back, 4 bases at V and 1 base at J, with 8 bases in the middle. The CDR3 sequence: CASSSRDSNQPQHF. As DNA, the CDR3 is TGTGCCAGCAGCTCCCGGGACAGCAATCAGCCCCAGCATTTT.

To note about this clonotype: Sequence at one end of the junction differs from germline and may be a read error. The V call is TRBV6-1, the J call TRBJ2-3; D might be TRBD2 (6 bases). Germline CDR1 is MNHNS and CDR2 is SASEGT. This CDR3 contains 11 residues. CDR3 sequence (DNA): TGTACCAGCCGATGGGAGGCGAGCGAGTATTTT. It specifies CTSRWEASEYF.

This clonotype was found once. The V gene is TRBV12-3 or TRBV12-4, the J gene TRBJ1-1, with 8 bases identical to TRBD1. V trimming: 3 bases; J trimming: 1 base; junction bases outside the gene matches: 7. The CDR3 is 16 amino acids. CDR3 DNA: TGTGCCAGCAGTTTTTTGACAGGGGCCCCGAACACTGAAGCTTTCTTT. It codes for CASSFLTGAPNTEAFF.

CDR3 region: CASKGRWNTGELFF. Here the CDR3 DNA reads TGCGCCAGTAAAGGCAGGTGGAACACCGGGGAGCTGTTTTTT. This sequence joins TRBV5-1 and TRBJ2-2; D unresolved. Germline CDR1 is SGHRS and CDR2 is YFSETQ. Trimming took 8 bases from V and 1 from J, leaving 12 bases between them. The CDR3 contains 14 residues.

The J gene is TRBJ1-2, the V gene TRBV7-9; 7 nucleotides match TRBD1. Germline loops: CDR1 SEHNR, CDR2 FQNEAQ (reference sequence). Trimming at V came to 2 bases and at J to 7 bases, leaving 10 bases not matched to a gene. The CDR3 sequence is 15 residues long. The CDR3 DNA reads TGTGCCAGCAGCTTAAGTGAACAGGGGCAAGGTGGCTACACCTTC. Its translation is CASSLSEQGQGGYTF.

The rearrangement uses TRBV20-1 and TRBJ1-2, with D hard to call. The germline gives CDR1 DFQATT, CDR2 SNEGSKA (reference sequence). The V end lost 1 base, the J end lost 6 bases, and 3 bases lay between the germline ends. The CDR3 extends over 10 amino acids. The DNA for the CDR3 is TGCAGTGCTAGAGGTAATGGCTACACCTTC. Protein product: CSARGNGYTF.